The text below deals with one T cell receptor delta chain. A much larger clone lies one base from this, so it may be a read error. Germline CDR1 and CDR2: GEAIGNYY and EKD. This CDR3 is 18 amino acids long. V trimming: 1 base; J trimming: 1 base; junction bases outside the gene matches: 5. TCRdb re-called clones from the reads via CATT. Of more than 6,500 delta-chain clones in the sample, 2% to 2.5% were seen once. The source of the sample is a study of gamma-delta chains in newborns, infants, children. At the level of the study: Polyclonal expansion of innate γδ T cells after birth follows microbial exposure.

The chain combines TRDV2 with TRDJ3; 8 bases align to TRDD3. Specimen: blood. The source of this sequence is a child who was a newborn, infant or young child, either healthy, febrile or measles-vaccinated (not recorded which). CDR3 residues: CACDTGGSLSWDTRQMFF. DNA for the CDR3: TGTGCCTGTGACACTGGGGGATCCCTATCCTGGGACACCCGACAGATGTTTTTC.